Below, 25 T cell receptor beta chains from the same sample are listed, as sequenced in a study of cytomegalovirus exposure and HLA in healthy donors. 13 Jbeta primers and 60 Vbeta primers were used for the PCR. TCRdb keeps only in-frame clones here, not all; method: immunoSEQ multiplex PCR. The data contain 35,000 to 45,000 clones, over 60% of them singletons. Input material: PBMCs. The receptors stem from a woman in her 30s in good health and CMV-seronegative.

The chain combines TRBV30 with TRBJ2-6; TRBD2 agrees at 7 bases. This CDR3 has 16 amino acids. Germline V gene lookup returns CDR1 GTSNPN and CDR2 SVGIG (reference sequence). Trimming cost V 0 bases and J 1 base; bases outside gene matches: 3. The CDR3: CAWSVRRGSGANVLTF. CDR3 nucleotide sequence: TGTGCCTGGAGTGTACGGCGGGGGTCTGGGGCCAACGTCCTGACTTTC.

This chain links TRBV7-3 with TRBJ2-1; D may be TRBD2 (6 bases). The germline CDR1 and CDR2 sequences are SGHTA and FQGTGA. The CDR3 loop spans 13 amino acids. Trimming took off 3 bases at V and 9 bases at J, with 12 bases between the two ends. CDR3 sequence: CASSLGGKGEQFF. The CDR3, as DNA: TGTGCCAGCAGCTTGGGCGGGAAGGGTGAGCAGTTCTTC.

This sequence joins TRBV25-1 and TRBJ2-7; D might be TRBD1 (6 bases). The V end lost 8 bases, the J end lost 6 bases, and 11 bases lay between the germline ends. Looked up from germline, CDR1 is MGHDK and CDR2 is SYGVNS. The CDR3 covers 11 residues. The CDR3 loop reads CASAGAGEQYF. The CDR3 DNA follows: TGTGCCAGCGCAGGGGCCGGCGAGCAGTACTTC.

The gene calls are TRBV5-1 and TRBJ2-4; D is possibly TRBD2 (5 bases). V dropped 1 base and J dropped 8 bases, with 13 bases sitting between them. Germline V gene lookup returns CDR1 SGHRS and CDR2 YFSETQ. CDR3 length equals 14 residues. The CDR3 sequence is CASSLRAERDIQYF. CDR3 sequence (DNA): TGCGCCAGCAGCTTGCGGGCAGAGAGGGACATTCAGTACTTC. Full variable domain (remainder filled in from reference TRBV5-1 and TRBJ2-4): KAGVTQTPRYLIKTRGQQVTLSCSPISGHRSVSWYQQTPGQGLQFLFEYFSETQRNKGNFPGRFSGRQFSNSRSEMNVSTLELGDSALYLCASSLRAERDIQYFGAGTRLSVL.

J is TRBJ2-2 and V is TRBV7-2; D is unclear. Germline V gene lookup returns CDR1 SGHTA and CDR2 FQGNSA. The CDR3 is made up of 12 amino acids. Trimming stripped 1 base from V and 8 bases from J, with 5 bases between. The CDR3 nucleotides are TGTGCCAGCAGCTTAGGGGCGGGGGAGCTGTTTTTT. This sequence encodes CASSLGAGELFF.

This clone has just a few counts. Given the absence of the conserved phenylalanine or tryptophan at the CDR3 end, a read error is likely. The chain is built from TRBV7-9 and TRBJ1-1; no firm D call. CDR1 and CDR2 from the germline V gene are SEHNR and FQNEAQ (reference sequence). CDR3 length: 13 amino acids. V was shortened by 1 base and J by 7 bases, with 10 bases between the two germline ends. The CDR3 DNA reads as TGTGCCAGCAGCTTAGACCAAAGAATTGAAGCTTTCCTT. As protein: CASSLDQRIEAFL.

This clone was observed a handful of times. The rearrangement uses TRBV7-9 and TRBJ1-4; 9 bases are a match to TRBD1. The junction had 11 bases not matched to a gene; V was cut back by 4 bases and J by 8 bases. CDR1 SEHNR and CDR2 FQNEAQ come from the germline V gene (reference sequence). This CDR3 has 16 amino acids. The CDR3 DNA is TGTGCCAGCAGCTCGCCGCCGGGACAGGGACACGAAAAACTGTTTTTT. Its translation: CASSSPPGQGHEKLFF.

The rearrangement joins TRBV30 to TRBJ1-5; TRBD1 agrees at 7 bases. Per germline, CDR1 GTSNPN and CDR2 SVGIG (reference sequence). The V segment lost 3 bases and the J segment 0 bases; nucleotides outside the gene matches: 14. CDR3 length equals 18 residues. CDR3 region: CAWRPRTGRFDSNQPQHF. CDR3 DNA: TGTGCCTGGAGGCCCAGGACAGGTCGATTTGATAGCAATCAGCCCCAGCATTTT.

This chain joins TRBV7-2 and TRBJ2-7; 8 bases align to TRBD1. From germline, CDR1 is SGHTA and CDR2 FQGNSA. This CDR3 region has 15 residues. The V gene end was trimmed by 3 bases and the J gene end by 3 bases; junction bases not matched to a gene: 7. CDR3 coding DNA: TGTGCCAGCAGCTTTTACCAGGGGGCGAGCTACGAGCAGTACTTC. This sequence encodes CASSFYQGASYEQYF.

The chain recombines TRBV30 with TRBJ2-1; possible D gene TRBD2, 6 bases. V lost 5 bases to trimming and J lost 8 bases, with 13 bases between them. The CDR3 covers 12 residues. CDR1 GTSNPN and CDR2 SVGIG come from the germline V gene (reference sequence). The CDR3 sequence is CAWSVGGDEQFF. In nucleotides, the CDR3 is TGTGCCTGGTCCGTCGGGGGAGATGAGCAGTTCTTC.

V usage is TRBV28 and J usage is TRBJ1-1; a weak D match, TRBD1 (6 bases). With 3 bases removed from V and 10 bases from J, the gap between germline ends came to 12 bases. This CDR3 spans 12 amino acids. Germline values: CDR1 MDHEN, CDR2 SYDVKM. The CDR3 sequence is CASSFQGGGAFF. The CDR3, as DNA: TGTGCCAGCAGTTTTCAGGGAGGGGGAGCTTTCTTT. The full variable domain, its missing parts supplied by reference TRBV28 and TRBJ1-1, is DVKVTQSSRYLVKRTGEKVFLECVQDMDHENMFWYRQDPGLGLRLIYFSYDVKMKEKGDIPEGYSVSREKKERFSLILESASTNQTSMYLCASSFQGGGAFFGQGTRLTVV.

The rearrangement links TRBV19 to TRBJ1-1; TRBD1 matches at 9 bases. CDR3 length: 14 amino acids. Germline V lookup: CDR1 LNHDA, CDR2 SQIVND (reference sequence). V gave up 6 bases and J gave up 5 bases; unmatched junction bases: 7. In DNA form, the CDR3 reads TGTGCCAGTAGCGAAGACAGGGGGGCAACTGAAGCTTTCTTT. It yields the protein CASSEDRGATEAFF.

The CDR3 DNA reads TGTGCCTGGAGCGCCACAGGGCTCTATGGCTACACCTTC. Its translation: CAWSATGLYGYTF. The chain employs TRBV30 and TRBJ1-2; perhaps TRBD1 as D (6 bases). Germline V gives CDR1 GTSNPN, CDR2 SVGIG (reference sequence). This CDR3 comprises 13 residues. Trimming stripped 3 bases from V and 4 bases from J, with 12 bases between. Combining the CDR3 with reference TRBV30 and TRBJ1-2 gives the whole variable domain SQTIHQWPATLVQPVGSPLSLECTVEGTSNPNLYWYRQAAGRGLQLLFYSVGIGQISSEVPQNLSASRPQDRQFILSSKKLLLSDSGFYLCAWSATGLYGYTFGSGTRLTVV.

The rearrangement links TRBV18 to TRBJ2-5; D is possibly TRBD2 (6 bases). This CDR3 is built from 12 residues. The germline CDR1 and CDR2 sequences are KGHSH and LQKENI. Trimming pared 3 bases from V and 5 bases from J, leaving 7 bases between. The CDR3, as DNA: TGTGCCAGCTCACCCCGGGGGGAGACCCAGTACTTC. It codes for CASSPRGETQYF.

V usage is TRBV6-5 and J usage is TRBJ1-6; D is unresolved. CDR1 is MNHEY, CDR2 SVGAGI, per germline. Trimming shortened V by 6 bases and J by 8 bases, and 11 bases separated the two germline ends. This CDR3 is 13 amino acids long. CDR3 nucleotide sequence: TGTGCCAGCAGCCAAAGGGAGTATTCACCCCTCCACTTT. It translates to CASSQREYSPLHF.

Only a few counts were recorded for this clone. The chain couples TRBV2 to TRBJ2-7, with D perhaps TRBD2 (5 bases). CDR3 length: 13 residues. V was pared by 7 bases and J by 2 bases, with 12 bases between. The V gene's germline CDR1 is SNHLY and CDR2 FYNNEI. DNA of the CDR3: TGTGCCAGCATCCCGGGAACCCCCTACGAGCAGTACTTC. This translates into CASIPGTPYEQYF.

The chain carries TRBV7-9 and TRBJ2-5; 10 bases are shared with TRBD2. Unmatched junction bases numbered 13, after V lost 1 base and J lost 2 bases. Per germline, CDR1 SEHNR and CDR2 FQNEAQ (reference sequence). This CDR3 comprises 19 residues. In DNA, the CDR3 is TGTGCCAGCAGCTTAGTAAGGCTAGCGGGAGATCCCACACAAGAGACCCAGTACTTC. It specifies CASSLVRLAGDPTQETQYF.

This rearrangement joins TRBV30 to TRBJ2-1; 8 nucleotides line up with TRBD2. Germline-derived CDR1 and CDR2 are GTSNPN and SVGIG (reference sequence). CDR3 size: 15 residues. V gave up 1 base and J gave up 7 bases; unmatched junction bases: 9. CDR3: CAWSGLLGGGNEQFF. The CDR3 coding sequence is TGTGCCTGGAGTGGCCTGCTCGGGGGGGGTAATGAGCAGTTCTTC.

The chain recombines TRBV6-5 with TRBJ1-2; 12 bases match TRBD1. Germline CDR1 MNHEY, CDR2 SVGAGI. V lost 6 bases and J lost 8; bases outside the gene matches: 7. The CDR3 is 14 residues long. CDR3: CASSTGQGAGGYTF. CDR3 DNA: TGTGCCAGCAGCACGGGACAGGGGGCAGGAGGCTACACCTTC.

The gene calls are TRBV29-1 and TRBJ2-1; 10 nucleotides match TRBD1. J gave up 9 bases and V 4 bases, and 12 bases lay outside the gene matches. The germline gives CDR1 SQVTM, CDR2 ANQGSEA. The CDR3 has 15 residues. The CDR3 region is CSVVSGTGVLAEQFF. The CDR3, as DNA: TGCAGCGTTGTGAGTGGGACAGGGGTTCTCGCTGAGCAGTTCTTC.

J is TRBJ2-7 and V is TRBV28; D is possibly TRBD2 (7 bases). CDR3 length: 14 residues. Per germline, CDR1 MDHEN and CDR2 SYDVKM. V was pared by 10 bases and J by 2 bases, with 18 bases between. In DNA, the CDR3 is TGTGCCACCTACTCCGAGGGGGGGGCCTACGAGCAGTACTTC. This encodes CATYSEGGAYEQYF.

This chain links TRBV7-8 with TRBJ2-3, with 10 bases matching TRBD2. The CDR3 runs 16 residues. Germline loops: CDR1 SGHVS, CDR2 FQNEAQ. V lost 1 base to trimming and J lost 0 bases; unmatched junction nucleotides: 1. The CDR3 here is CASSLERGGSTDTQYF. The CDR3 region has the DNA TGTGCCAGCAGCTTAGAGCGGGGGGGCAGCACAGATACGCAGTATTTT.

This chain connects TRBV15 to TRBJ1-5; 7 nucleotides agree with TRBD1. The CDR3 sequence is 15 residues long. Germline V gives CDR1 LNHNV, CDR2 YYDKDF (reference sequence). V gave up 0 bases and J gave up 11 bases; unmatched junction bases: 10. The CDR3 bases are TGTGCCACCAGCAGAGATCTACAGGGGTTCCGGTCCCAGCATTTT. Translation: CATSRDLQGFRSQHF.

The chain is built from TRBV5-1 and TRBJ2-1; TRBD2 aligns across 7 bases. The CDR3 spans 15 residues. Germline values: CDR1 SGHRS, CDR2 YFSETQ. Trimming took 0 bases from V and 4 from J; bases not matched to a gene: 4. CDR3 in amino acids: CASSLEAGKYNEQFF. DNA of the CDR3: TGCGCCAGCAGCTTGGAAGCGGGGAAGTACAATGAGCAGTTCTTC.

The chain links TRBV29-1 to TRBJ2-1; TRBD1 matches 8 bases. CDR1 is SQVTM and CDR2 is ANQGSEA in the germline V gene. The CDR3 is 17 amino acids. V shed 5 bases, J shed 6 bases, and the junction held 18 bases outside the gene matches. This CDR3 reads CSVPRTGNSEWTNEQFF. CDR3 coding DNA: TGCAGCGTTCCAAGGACAGGGAATAGCGAGTGGACCAATGAGCAGTTCTTC.